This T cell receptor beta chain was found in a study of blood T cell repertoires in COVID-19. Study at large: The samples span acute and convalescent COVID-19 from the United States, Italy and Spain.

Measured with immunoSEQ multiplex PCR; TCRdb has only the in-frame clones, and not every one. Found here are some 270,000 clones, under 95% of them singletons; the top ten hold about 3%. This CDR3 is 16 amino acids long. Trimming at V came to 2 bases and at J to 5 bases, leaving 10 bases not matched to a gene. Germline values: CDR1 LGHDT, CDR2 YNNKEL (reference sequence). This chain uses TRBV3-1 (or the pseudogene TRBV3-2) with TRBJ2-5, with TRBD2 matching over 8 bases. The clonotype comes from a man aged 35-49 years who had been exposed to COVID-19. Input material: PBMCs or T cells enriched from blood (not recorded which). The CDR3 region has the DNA TGTGCCAGCAGCCAACTCGGGACTAGTGCTCAGGAGACCCAGTACTTC. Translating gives CASSQLGTSAQETQYF.